This is a list of T cell receptor beta chains from one sample in a study of CD8 T cells in Susac syndrome. TCRdb reprocessed the immunoSEQ multiplex PCR reads with MiXCR, giving one entry per CDR3 protein. The sample consists of some 130,000 distinct CDR3 sequences, roughly 96% of them appearing once. Sequences were obtained from CD4+ T cells from PBMCs. The origin of the receptors is a human donor in good health. Each CDR3 is given with its conserved first and last residue. D genes are given only for firm matches. Size tells how often a clone was seen (once, few, many) or the class of an expanded clone, and some rows leave it out.

V: TRBV3-1
D: .
size: .
J: TRBJ1-3
CDR3: CASSQGEAPIYF
DNA: TGTGCCAGCAGCCAAGGAGAGGCCCCCATATATTTT

V: TRBV7-8
D: .
size: .
J: TRBJ2-5
CDR3: CASSLRDGPRGETQYF
DNA: TGTGCCAGCAGCTTAAGAGACGGGCCAAGAGGGGAGACCCAGTACTTC

V: TRBV30
D: TRBD2
size: .
J: TRBJ2-7
CDR3: CAWSALSSGGKYHEQYF
DNA: TGTGCCTGGAGTGCGCTCTCTAGCGGGGGCAAGTACCACGAGCAGTACTTC

V: TRBV5-1
D: .
size: .
J: TRBJ2-7
CDR3: CASDTGLGSYEQYF
DNA: TGCGCCAGCGACACGGGTTTGGGATCCTACGAGCAGTACTTC

V: TRBV9
D: TRBD1
size: .
J: TRBJ2-5
CDR3: CASSVGGTGSWETQYF
DNA: TGTGCCAGCAGCGTCGGCGGGACAGGGAGTTGGGAGACCCAGTACTTC

V: TRBV5-1
D: TRBD1
size: .
J: TRBJ2-3
CDR3: CASISFPGQPQDTQYF
DNA: TGCGCCAGCATCTCCTTTCCGGGACAGCCCCAAGATACGCAGTATTTT

V: TRBV29-1
D: .
size: .
J: TRBJ2-7
CDR3: CSVVSLSSEQYF
DNA: TGCAGCGTTGTAAGTCTTTCCTCCGAGCAGTACTTC

V: TRBV7-2
D: .
size: once
J: TRBJ2-1
CDR3: CASSLGLSEQFF
DNA: TGTGCCAGCAGCTTGGGGCTTTCGGAGCAGTTCTTC

V: TRBV29-1
D: .
size: .
J: TRBJ1-3
CDR3: CSARTHYSGNTIYF
DNA: TGCAGCGCCCGGACGCACTACTCTGGAAACACCATATATTTT

V: TRBV5-6
D: TRBD1
size: .
J: TRBJ2-6
CDR3: CASSLPGTVNSGANVLTF
DNA: TGTGCCAGCAGCCTTCCAGGGACAGTCAACTCTGGGGCCAACGTCCTGACTTTC

V: TRBV21-1
D: .
size: .
J: TRBJ2-7
CDR3: CASSKLLGNEQYF
DNA: TGTGCCAGCAGCAAATTATTAGGGAACGAGCAGTACTTC

V: TRBV27
D: .
size: .
J: TRBJ2-1
CDR3: CASSSAYASYNEQFF
DNA: TGTGCCAGCAGTTCGGCTTACGCATCCTACAATGAGCAGTTCTTC

V: TRBV6-2/TRBV6-3
D: .
size: .
J: TRBJ2-2
CDR3: CASSRETLNTGELFF
DNA: TGTGCCAGCAGCAGGGAGACCTTAAACACCGGGGAGCTGTTTTTT

V: TRBV29-1
D: .
size: .
J: TRBJ2-2
CDR3: CSVVRGPRNPGELFF
DNA: TGCAGCGTTGTCCGGGGTCCTCGGAACCCCGGGGAGCTGTTTTTT

V: TRBV12-3/TRBV12-4
D: .
size: .
J: TRBJ2-5
CDR3: CASSLPTNQETQYF
DNA: TGTGCCAGCAGTCTCCCGACGAACCAAGAGACCCAGTACTTC

V: TRBV28
D: .
size: .
J: TRBJ2-7
CDR3: CASSFEGRVGYEQYF
DNA: TGTGCCAGCAGTTTCGAGGGTAGGGTCGGCTACGAGCAGTACTTC

V: TRBV5-1
D: .
size: .
J: TRBJ1-1
CDR3: CASRDGGTVDTEAFF
DNA: TGCGCCAGCAGAGACGGGGGCACCGTGGACACTGAAGCTTTCTTT

V: TRBV27
D: .
size: .
J: TRBJ2-2
CDR3: CASSYTRWDQNTGELFF
DNA: TGTGCCAGCAGCTATACACGCTGGGACCAGAACACCGGGGAGCTGTTTTTT

V: TRBV20-1
D: .
size: once
J: TRBJ2-4
CDR3: CSARLAVAKNIQYF
DNA: TGCAGTGCTAGATTAGCGGTAGCCAAAAACATTCAGTACTTC

V: TRBV5-1
D: TRBD2
size: .
J: TRBJ2-7
CDR3: CASSLYSSGSGEQYF
DNA: TGCGCCAGCAGCTTGTACTCTAGCGGGAGTGGCGAGCAGTACTTC

V: TRBV2
D: .
size: .
J: TRBJ2-5
CDR3: CASGGGRGETQYF
DNA: TGTGCCAGCGGAGGGGGCCGGGGGGAGACCCAGTACTTC

V: TRBV27
D: .
size: .
J: TRBJ2-5
CDR3: CASSLIGGAEETQYF
DNA: TGTGCCAGCAGTTTAATTGGGGGCGCCGAGGAGACCCAGTACTTC

V: TRBV28
D: .
size: .
J: TRBJ1-1
CDR3: CASTITGGVENEAFF
DNA: TGTGCCAGCACCATTACGGGAGGCGTGGAAAATGAAGCTTTCTTT

V: TRBV28
D: .
size: .
J: TRBJ2-2
CDR3: CASSFGGVGELFF
DNA: TGTGCCAGCAGTTTCGGAGGGGTCGGGGAGCTGTTTTTT

V: TRBV24-1
D: TRBD1
size: .
J: TRBJ2-2
CDR3: CATSDLGGTGIPGELFF
DNA: TGTGCCACCAGTGATTTAGGGGGGACAGGGATACCCGGGGAGCTGTTTTTT

V: TRBV4-1
D: .
size: .
J: TRBJ1-2
CDR3: CASSQLGLSGYTF
DNA: TGCGCCAGCAGCCAACTCGGACTGAGTGGCTACACCTTC

V: TRBV2
D: .
size: .
J: TRBJ1-4
CDR3: CASSSSPQPWDEKLFF
DNA: TGTGCCAGCAGTTCCTCTCCGCAACCTTGGGATGAAAAACTGTTTTTT

V: TRBV3-1
D: .
size: .
J: TRBJ1-1
CDR3: CASSQEGGRAEAFF
DNA: TGTGCCAGCAGCCAAGAAGGGGGGCGAGCTGAAGCTTTCTTT

V: TRBV14
D: TRBD1
size: .
J: TRBJ2-1
CDR3: CASSQDPLGQALYNEQFF
DNA: TGTGCCAGCAGCCAAGATCCGTTAGGACAGGCTTTATACAATGAGCAGTTCTTC

V: TRBV29-1
D: TRBD1
size: .
J: TRBJ1-1
CDR3: CSVAWDRNTEAFF
DNA: TGCAGCGTCGCTTGGGACAGGAACACTGAAGCTTTCTTT

V: TRBV7-2
D: .
size: few
J: TRBJ2-7
CDR3: CASSSTYEQYF
DNA: TGTGCCAGCAGCTCCACCTACGAGCAGTACTTC

V: TRBV28
D: .
size: .
J: TRBJ2-5
CDR3: CASTTRKAEGETQYF
DNA: TGTGCCAGCACCACGCGAAAGGCGGAAGGGGAGACCCAGTACTTC

V: TRBV7-9
D: TRBD1
size: .
J: TRBJ2-5
CDR3: CASGQGAGRETQYF
DNA: TGTGCCAGTGGGCAGGGGGCAGGCAGAGAGACCCAGTACTTC

V: TRBV2
D: TRBD1
size: .
J: TRBJ1-5
CDR3: CASSPRTGGNQPQHF
DNA: TGTGCCAGCAGTCCTCGGACAGGCGGCAATCAGCCCCAGCATTTT

V: TRBV3-1
D: .
size: .
J: TRBJ2-2
CDR3: CASRGLALTGELFF
DNA: TGTGCCAGCAGAGGTCTAGCGCTAACCGGGGAGCTGTTTTTT

V: TRBV28
D: TRBD1
size: .
J: TRBJ2-7
CDR3: CASRTGTGFSEQYF
DNA: TGTGCCAGCAGAACCGGGACAGGGTTTAGCGAGCAGTACTTC

V: TRBV29-1
D: .
size: .
J: TRBJ2-3
CDR3: CSALGPGTDTQYF
DNA: TGCAGCGCGCTGGGACCAGGTACAGATACGCAGTATTTT

V: TRBV7-2
D: .
size: .
J: TRBJ2-1
CDR3: CASSLGIQGKQFF
DNA: TGTGCCAGCAGCTTAGGGATACAGGGCAAGCAGTTCTTC

V: TRBV25-1
D: .
size: .
J: TRBJ2-7
CDR3: CASSDARQPRDEQYF
DNA: TGTGCCAGCAGTGACGCCCGACAGCCTCGGGACGAGCAGTACTTC

V: TRBV29-1
D: .
size: .
J: TRBJ2-5
CDR3: CSVERDIPQETQYF
DNA: TGCAGCGTTGAAAGGGACATCCCGCAAGAGACCCAGTACTTC

V: TRBV2
D: TRBD1
size: .
J: TRBJ2-7
CDR3: CASRDRGSSYEQYF
DNA: TGTGCCAGCAGGGACAGGGGTAGCTCCTACGAGCAGTACTTC

V: TRBV19
D: TRBD1
size: .
J: TRBJ1-2
CDR3: CASSPWTGFYGYTF
DNA: TGTGCCAGTAGTCCTTGGACAGGCTTCTATGGCTACACCTTC

V: TRBV3-1
D: .
size: .
J: TRBJ2-1
CDR3: CASSQVESEQFF
DNA: TGTGCCAGCAGCCAAGTGGAGAGTGAGCAGTTCTTC

V: TRBV12-3/TRBV12-4
D: .
size: .
J: TRBJ2-7
CDR3: CASSVRQQGGEQYF
DNA: TGTGCCAGCAGTGTCCGTCAACAGGGTGGCGAGCAGTACTTC

V: TRBV2
D: .
size: .
J: TRBJ1-1
CDR3: CASMGQTRTEAFF
DNA: TGTGCCAGCATGGGGCAGACACGAACTGAAGCTTTCTTT

V: TRBV28
D: .
size: .
J: TRBJ2-4
CDR3: CATAAKNIQYF
DNA: TGTGCCACCGCGGCCAAAAACATTCAGTACTTC

V: TRBV2
D: .
size: .
J: TRBJ2-7
CDR3: CASSGTSTGIQYF
DNA: TGTGCCAGCAGTGGAACAAGTACAGGTATCCAGTACTTC

V: TRBV5-1
D: .
size: .
J: TRBJ1-5
CDR3: CASSLGNDQPQHF
DNA: TGCGCCAGCAGCTTGGGGAACGATCAGCCCCAGCATTTT

V: TRBV29-1
D: .
size: .
J: TRBJ2-7
CDR3: CSVEVTVGEQYF
DNA: TGCAGCGTTGAAGTTACAGTAGGGGAGCAGTACTTC

V: TRBV29-1
D: .
size: .
J: TRBJ1-3
CDR3: CSVTGGNTIYF
DNA: TGCAGCGTCACAGGGGGAAACACCATATATTTT

V: TRBV28
D: TRBD2
size: .
J: TRBJ2-7
CDR3: CASGSPSSGRAYEQYF
DNA: TGTGCCAGCGGATCCCCTTCTAGCGGGAGGGCCTACGAGCAGTACTTC

V: TRBV29-1
D: .
size: .
J: TRBJ2-5
CDR3: CSTWVGQETQYF
DNA: TGCAGCACCTGGGTGGGCCAAGAGACCCAGTACTTC

V: TRBV7-6
D: .
size: once
J: TRBJ1-5
CDR3: CASSPGAAFSNQPQHF
DNA: TGTGCCAGCAGTCCCGGAGCGGCCTTCAGCAATCAGCCCCAGCATTTT

V: TRBV3-1
D: .
size: .
J: TRBJ1-1
CDR3: CASSPHMNTEAFF
DNA: TGTGCCAGCAGCCCACACATGAACACTGAAGCTTTCTTT

V: TRBV15
D: .
size: once
J: TRBJ1-5
CDR3: CATSSYRGLVSNQPQHF
DNA: TGTGCCACCAGCAGTTACCGGGGCCTAGTTAGCAATCAGCCCCAGCATTTT

V: TRBV10-3
D: .
size: .
J: TRBJ2-7
CDR3: CAISVKREDYEQYF
DNA: TGTGCCATCAGTGTAAAGAGGGAGGACTACGAGCAGTACTTC

V: TRBV19
D: TRBD1
size: once
J: TRBJ2-1
CDR3: CASSSRGRINEQFF
DNA: TGTGCCAGTAGTTCTAGGGGGCGGATCAATGAGCAGTTCTTC

V: TRBV28
D: .
size: .
J: TRBJ2-7
CDR3: CATQPGDRYEQYF
DNA: TGTGCCACCCAACCGGGGGACAGATACGAGCAGTACTTC

V: TRBV7-2
D: .
size: .
J: TRBJ1-1
CDR3: CASSQPEAFF
DNA: TGTGCCAGCAGCCAGCCTGAAGCTTTCTTT

V: TRBV12-3/TRBV12-4
D: TRBD1
size: .
J: TRBJ2-7
CDR3: CASSAGTGAEQYF
DNA: TGTGCCAGCAGTGCCGGGACAGGTGCCGAGCAGTACTTC